The 32 T cell receptor beta chains below come from one sample, sequenced in a study of blood T cell repertoires in COVID-19. Repertoires were generated with immunoSEQ multiplex PCR, while TCRdb's copy carries only in-frame clones and drops some. The table shows approximately 170,000 clones, with 70% to 85% occurring only once. Sequenced sample: peripheral blood. The origin of the receptors is a woman aged 45-60 years with acute or convalescent COVID-19.

There are many counts of this clone. The V call is TRBV20-1, the J call TRBJ2-7; 7 bases fit TRBD1. In germline, CDR1 is DFQATT, CDR2 SNEGSKA (reference sequence). V lost 3 bases to trimming and J lost 1 base; unmatched junction nucleotides: 6. The CDR3 totals 14 residues. The CDR3 sequence: CSASGTALSYEQYF. For the CDR3, the DNA is TGCAGTGCTAGTGGGACAGCCCTTTCCTACGAGCAGTACTTC.

The chain joins TRBV7-9 to TRBJ2-3, with TRBD2 matching over 10 bases. The junction had 14 bases not matched to a gene; V was cut back by 4 bases and J by 4 bases. In germline, CDR1 is SEHNR, CDR2 FQNEAQ (reference sequence). The CDR3 length is 18 residues. DNA for the CDR3: TGTGCCAGCAGCTACTCCAGGCTAGCGGGAGTCGGTCCAGATACGCAGTATTTT. Translated: CASSYSRLAGVGPDTQYF.

V and J are TRBV6-2 or TRBV6-3 and TRBJ2-7; unclear D gene. The germline V gene encodes CDR1 MNHEY and CDR2 SVGEGT. This CDR3 spans 11 amino acids. Trimming removed 5 bases at V and 3 bases at J, with 5 bases between. Here the CDR3 reads CASSTYYEQYF. The CDR3 DNA is TGTGCCAGCAGTACCTACTACGAGCAGTACTTC.

V and J are TRBV19 and TRBJ1-2, with 7 bases that match TRBD1. Germline values: CDR1 LNHDA, CDR2 SQIVND (reference sequence). This CDR3 spans 13 amino acids. V shed 5 bases and J 3 bases; nucleotides not matched to a gene: 3. CDR3 residues: CASSAGQYYGYTF. The DNA for the CDR3 is TGTGCCAGTAGTGCGGGACAGTACTATGGCTACACCTTC. Together with reference TRBV19 and TRBJ1-2, the CDR3 gives the full variable domain: DGGITQSPKYLFRKEGQNVTLSCEQNLNHDAMYWYRQDPGQGLRLIYYSQIVNDFQKGDIAEGYSVSREKKESFPLTVTSAQKNPTAFYLCASSAGQYYGYTFGSGTRLTVV.

The chain combines TRBV5-4 with TRBJ2-3; 7 bases align to TRBD2. With V trimmed by 3 bases and J by 6 bases, 13 bases remained unmatched. CDR1 and CDR2 from the germline V gene are SGHNT and YYREEE (reference sequence). This CDR3 is 16 amino acids long. CDR3: CASSSRTRTAADTQYF. The CDR3 nucleotides read TGTGCCAGCAGCTCCCGGACTAGGACTGCCGCGGATACGCAGTATTTT.

This clone came up many times. The chain links TRBV7-2 to TRBJ1-5; 9 bases map to TRBD1. Unmatched junction bases numbered 10, after V lost 6 bases and J lost 10 bases. Germline CDR1 is SGHTA and CDR2 is FQGNSA. The CDR3 spans 14 residues. CDR3 nucleotide sequence: TGTGCCAGCAGGTTACAGGGGGCGTCGGAACCCCAGCATTTT. It translates to CASRLQGASEPQHF.

The J gene is TRBJ2-6, the V gene TRBV28, with D maybe TRBD1 (6 bases). The CDR3 loop spans 16 amino acids. Trimming left V 8 bases short and J 0 bases short, with 14 bases between. Germline V gene data show CDR1 as MDHEN and CDR2 as SYDVKM. This CDR3 reads CASVGAATSGANVLTF. Written as DNA, the CDR3 is TGTGCCAGCGTGGGGGCAGCTACCTCTGGGGCCAACGTCCTGACTTTC.

The rearrangement links TRBV9 to TRBJ2-1; 10 positions match TRBD2. V lost 0 bases, J lost 13 bases, and 7 bases stayed unmatched. Germline V gives CDR1 SGDLS, CDR2 YYNGEE. This CDR3 is built from 14 residues. The CDR3 nucleotides are TGTGCCAGCAGCGTAGATCAGCGGGAGGGCCCTCAGTTCTTC. Protein sequence: CASSVDQREGPQFF.

This chain connects TRBV6-6 to TRBJ1-1; 7 positions match TRBD1. The CDR3 is 15 residues long. Trimming took 1 base from V and 1 from J; bases not matched to a gene: 3. Germline CDR1 and CDR2: MNHNY and SVGAGI (reference sequence). The CDR3 DNA follows: TGTGCCAGCAGTTACTTCAGGGGGGCGAACACTGAAGCTTTCTTT. As protein: CASSYFRGANTEAFF.

The chain employs TRBV28 and TRBJ1-2; tentatively, D is TRBD1 (6 bases). Germline values: CDR1 MDHEN, CDR2 SYDVKM. This CDR3 contains 12 residues. The ends were cut back, 5 bases at V and 5 bases at J, with 9 bases in the middle. The DNA of the CDR3 is TGTGCCAGCAGTCAACAGGGTTATGGCTACACCTTC. Translating gives CASSQQGYGYTF.

The chain joins TRBV4-2 to TRBJ2-3; 7 nucleotides agree with TRBD2. The CDR3 is 15 amino acids. The germline V gene has CDR1 LGHNA and CDR2 YNFKEQ. Trimming removed 1 base from V and 2 bases from J; junction bases left unmatched: 3. CDR3 sequence: CASSQGGGVTDTQYF. The CDR3 coding sequence is TGTGCCAGCAGCCAAGGCGGGGGAGTCACAGATACGCAGTATTTT.

J is TRBJ1-3 and V is TRBV6-5, with TRBD1 as a possible D gene (5 bases). Between the trimmed V and J ends, which lost 3 bases and 0 bases, there was a span of 12 bases. The germline V gene encodes CDR1 MNHEY and CDR2 SVGAGI. CDR3 length: 16 residues. DNA of the CDR3: TGTGCCAGCAGTTATCGGCAGGGTACCTCTGGAAACACCATATATTTT. This encodes CASSYRQGTSGNTIYF.

The chain is built from TRBV28 and TRBJ1-2; 9 nucleotides match TRBD1. V shed 6 bases and J 4 bases; nucleotides not matched to a gene: 18. This CDR3 spans 18 amino acids. The germline CDR1 and CDR2 sequences are MDHEN and SYDVKM. The CDR3 region is CASSPTGTGRALGYGYTF. The CDR3 DNA reads as TGTGCCAGCAGCCCTACCGGGACAGGGCGAGCGCTAGGCTATGGCTACACCTTC.

V and J are TRBV11-2 and TRBJ2-1; 7 nucleotides agree with TRBD1. Germline CDR1 and CDR2: SGHAT and FQNNGV. Trimming removed 1 base from V and 6 bases from J; junction bases left unmatched: 3. The CDR3 covers 14 residues. The DNA for the CDR3 is TGTGCCAGCAGCTTAGGGGACAGTCCCAATGAGCAGTTCTTC. Protein product: CASSLGDSPNEQFF.

The chain recombines TRBV9 with TRBJ2-1; 12 nucleotides match TRBD2. Germline CDR1 and CDR2: SGDLS and YYNGEE. With 0 bases clipped from V and 5 bases from J, the junction kept 6 bases outside the gene matches. The CDR3 loop spans 17 amino acids. The DNA of the CDR3 is TGTGCCAGCAGCGTAGCCCCGACTAGCGGGAGCCACAATGAGCAGTTCTTC. Translated: CASSVAPTSGSHNEQFF. Drawing the rest from reference TRBV9 and TRBJ2-1, the complete variable domain is DSGVTQTPKHLITATGQRVTLRCSPRSGDLSVYWYQQSLDQGLQFLIQYYNGEERAKGNILERFSAQQFPDLHSELNLSSLELGDSALYFCASSVAPTSGSHNEQFFGPGTRLTVL.

The chain couples TRBV7-2 to TRBJ1-1; D is perhaps TRBD1 (6 bases). Trimming removed 6 bases at V and 5 bases at J, with 19 bases between. Germline CDR1 reads SGHTA; CDR2 reads FQGNSA. The CDR3 length is 15 residues. In DNA form, the CDR3 reads TGTGCCAGCAGTCCCAGCCCGGGACAAGGAACTGAAGCTTTCTTT. This encodes CASSPSPGQGTEAFF.

The gene calls are TRBV18 and TRBJ1-5; no clear D. The V end was cut by 2 bases, the J end by 3 bases, with 5 bases between. CDR1 KGHSH and CDR2 LQKENI come from the germline V gene. CDR3 size: 13 residues. In DNA, the CDR3 is TGTGCCAGCTCACCATCAGTCAATCAGCCCCAGCATTTT. Amino acids: CASSPSVNQPQHF.

This clone has just a few counts. The chain carries TRBV19 and TRBJ1-2; D ambiguous. This CDR3 region has 12 residues. Germline values: CDR1 LNHDA, CDR2 SQIVND (reference sequence). With 5 bases removed from V and 3 bases from J, the gap between germline ends came to 7 bases. As DNA, the CDR3 is TGTGCCAGTAGTTCCCTCGACTATGGCTACACCTTC. It codes for CASSSLDYGYTF.

The chain combines TRBV29-1 with TRBJ1-2; D remains unclear. The V end was cut by 4 bases, the J end by 8 bases, with 14 bases between. Germline V lookup: CDR1 SQVTM, CDR2 ANQGSEA. The CDR3 covers 12 residues. For the CDR3, the DNA is TGCAGCGTTGCGCCGGCGGGGAGAGGCTACACCTTC. It is translated as CSVAPAGRGYTF.

The chain carries TRBV6-1 and TRBJ1-5, with D possibly TRBD1 on 5 matching bases. This CDR3 has 15 amino acids. Trimming shortened V by 0 bases and J by 7 bases, and 13 bases separated the two germline ends. Germline V CDR1 and CDR2: MNHNS, SASEGT. The CDR3 loop reads CASSEASSGLQPQHF. The CDR3 DNA follows: TGTGCCAGCAGTGAAGCGTCGTCAGGGCTACAGCCCCAGCATTTT.

The CDR3 nucleotides are TGTGCCAGCAGTCCCTACCAGGGTGGGGAGACCCAGTACTTC. This sequence encodes CASSPYQGGETQYF. This chain uses TRBV28 with TRBJ2-5; D might be TRBD1 (5 bases). V gave up 5 bases and J gave up 5 bases, with 15 bases separating them. Germline assignment: CDR1 MDHEN and CDR2 SYDVKM. The CDR3 has 14 residues.

The J gene is TRBJ1-1, the V gene TRBV29-1; tentatively, D is TRBD1 (5 bases). With 5 bases removed from V and 3 bases from J, the gap between germline ends came to 13 bases. Germline values: CDR1 SQVTM, CDR2 ANQGSEA. The CDR3 loop spans 13 amino acids. CDR3 protein: CSVKGRSDTEAFF. CDR3 nucleotide sequence: TGCAGCGTTAAGGGGAGGTCGGACACTGAAGCTTTCTTT.

The CDR3 DNA reads as TGTGCCAGTGTTGGGCAGGGCAATCAGCCCCAGCATTTT. Protein: CASVGQGNQPQHF. J is TRBJ1-5 and V is TRBV19; D call uncertain. V was shortened by 8 bases and J by 2 bases, with 10 bases between the two germline ends. The CDR3 consists of 13 residues. Germline V gene data show CDR1 as LNHDA and CDR2 as SQIVND (reference sequence).

The chain combines TRBV18 with TRBJ2-1, with 9 nucleotides matching TRBD1. The J segment lost 7 bases and the V segment lost 2 bases, leaving 6 bases of the junction unmatched. The length of the CDR3 is 15 residues. The germline gives CDR1 KGHSH, CDR2 LQKENI. The chain's CDR3 is CASSPTGTGSNEQFF. In nucleotides, the CDR3 is TGTGCCAGCTCACCAACCGGGACAGGGTCGAATGAGCAGTTCTTC.

J is TRBJ2-5 and V is TRBV5-1; unclear D gene. Germline loops: CDR1 SGHRS, CDR2 YFSETQ. The CDR3 runs 14 residues. V was trimmed by 5 bases and J by 1 base, leaving 12 bases between them. The CDR3 sequence: CASRFGGPQETQYF. The CDR3 coding sequence is TGCGCCAGCAGATTCGGTGGGCCCCAAGAGACCCAGTACTTC.

The chain couples TRBV7-8 to TRBJ1-6, with D possibly being TRBD1 (6 bases). V lost 1 base, J lost 4 bases, and 11 bases lay in between. Germline loops: CDR1 SGHVS, CDR2 FQNEAQ. The CDR3 has 16 residues. This CDR3 reads CASSLGTVQYNSPLHF. Written as DNA, the CDR3 is TGTGCCAGCAGCTTAGGGACAGTGCAGTATAATTCACCCCTCCACTTT.

This clone was observed a handful of times. This chain links TRBV6-2 or TRBV6-3 with TRBJ1-2; no definite D call. Trimming took off 4 bases at V and 0 bases at J, with 6 bases between the two ends. From germline, CDR1 is MNHEY and CDR2 SVGEGT. CDR3 length: 13 amino acids. CDR3 protein: CASSFTANYGYTF. CDR3 coding DNA: TGTGCCAGCAGTTTCACAGCTAACTATGGCTACACCTTC.

This sequence joins TRBV7-9 and TRBJ1-2, with D uncertain. From germline, CDR1 is SEHNR and CDR2 FQNEAQ (reference sequence). The V end was cut by 5 bases, the J end by 8 bases, with 15 bases between. The CDR3 sequence is 13 residues long. CDR3 DNA sequence: TGTGCCAGCAGCCCGACCTCGGCCGGGGGCTACACCTTC. Translating gives CASSPTSAGGYTF.

The V and J genes are TRBV19 and TRBJ1-5; tentatively, D is TRBD1 (6 bases). CDR1 is LNHDA and CDR2 is SQIVND in the germline V gene (reference sequence). This CDR3 has 15 amino acids. Trimming took off 4 bases at V and 5 bases at J, with 15 bases between the two ends. The CDR3 sequence is CASSSRPGADQPQHF. In DNA form, the CDR3 reads TGTGCCAGTAGTAGTCGGCCAGGGGCCGATCAGCCCCAGCATTTT. Full variable domain (rest looked up from reference TRBV19 and TRBJ1-5): DGGITQSPKYLFRKEGQNVTLSCEQNLNHDAMYWYRQDPGQGLRLIYYSQIVNDFQKGDIAEGYSVSREKKESFPLTVTSAQKNPTAFYLCASSSRPGADQPQHFGDGTRLSIL.

CDR3 sequence reads: CASSRDRGTGELFF. The DNA for the CDR3 is TGTGCCAGCAGCCGGGACAGGGGGACCGGGGAGCTGTTTTTT. V gene TRBV6-5 combines with J gene TRBJ2-2; 11 nucleotides agree with TRBD1. V was clipped by 6 bases and J by 5 bases; unmatched bases: 2. Germline loops: CDR1 MNHEY, CDR2 SVGAGI. CDR3 length equals 14 residues.

The chain has TRBV5-5 and TRBJ1-6, with 10 bases fitting TRBD1. The germline CDR1 and CDR2 sequences are SGHKS and YYEKEE (reference sequence). Trimming removed 4 bases from V and 6 bases from J; junction bases left unmatched: 4. This CDR3 is 15 amino acids long. The CDR3, as DNA: TGTGCCAGCAGCGGGGGGACAGGGGTTAATTCACCCCTCCACTTT. Protein: CASSGGTGVNSPLHF.

This clone turned up a few times. CDR3 sequence: CATSRDRTQVYGYTF. DNA of the CDR3: TGTGCCACCAGCAGAGATAGAACCCAGGTCTATGGCTACACCTTC. The genes are TRBV15 and TRBJ1-2; no firm D call. CDR1 and CDR2 from the germline V gene are LNHNV and YYDKDF (reference sequence). V was clipped by 0 bases and J by 4 bases, with 12 bases between them. This CDR3 contains 15 residues.